The next 12 T cell receptor beta chains were all read from a single sample in a study of cytomegalovirus exposure and HLA in healthy donors. The primer mix had 60 Vbeta and 13 Jbeta primers. Repertoires were generated with immunoSEQ multiplex PCR, while TCRdb's copy carries only in-frame clones and drops some. The sample lists around 150,000 clones, 70% to 90% occurring once. What was sequenced was PBMCs. These receptor sequences come from a man younger than 35 in good health and CMV-seropositive.

The chain combines TRBV5-1 with TRBJ2-1; 8 nucleotides match TRBD2. Germline assignment: CDR1 SGHRS and CDR2 YFSETQ. This CDR3 is built from 17 residues. V dropped 5 bases and J dropped 1; count of bases not matched to a gene: 11. The CDR3 bases are TGCGCCAGCAGTATAACCACTAGCGGTGGGTCCTACAATGAGCAGTTCTTC. The encoded protein is CASSITTSGGSYNEQFF.

V usage is TRBV5-1 and J usage is TRBJ2-5; 10 bases match TRBD1. CDR3 length: 16 amino acids. CDR1 SGHRS and CDR2 YFSETQ come from the germline V gene. V gave up 5 bases and J gave up 3 bases; unmatched junction bases: 10. In nucleotides, the CDR3 is TGCGCCAGCAGTTCCCTAGTTGGACAGGGGGAAGAGACCCAGTACTTC. Translating it yields CASSSLVGQGEETQYF.

The rearrangement joins TRBV11-3 to TRBJ2-3, with TRBD1 identical over 7 bases. CDR1 is SGHNT, CDR2 YENEEA, per germline. After removal of 3 bases from V and 2 bases from J, the junction contained 5 bases not matched to a gene. The CDR3 covers 15 residues. The chain's CDR3 is CASSFRQGTTDTQYF. The CDR3 region has the DNA TGTGCCAGCAGCTTCAGACAGGGAACCACAGATACGCAGTATTTT.

CDR3 in amino acids: CASSTRGVNEKLFF. Written as DNA, the CDR3 is TGTGCCAGCAGCACCAGGGGAGTCAATGAAAAACTGTTTTTT. The chain has TRBV21-1 and TRBJ1-4; TRBD1, the table's D call, was not compared with the DNA. TRBV21-1 has pseudogene status. CDR3 size: 14 residues.

This clone occurred once. The chain links TRBV11-2 to TRBJ2-3, with 10 nucleotides matching TRBD2. The CDR3 has 15 residues. V was clipped by 6 bases and J by 2 bases; unmatched bases: 5. Germline V lookup: CDR1 SGHAT, CDR2 FQNNGV. CDR3: CASSPSGGVTDTQYF. In DNA, the CDR3 is TGTGCCAGCAGTCCCAGCGGGGGGGTCACAGATACGCAGTATTTT.

V gene TRBV5-4 combines with J gene TRBJ2-5; D might be TRBD1 (5 bases). This CDR3 spans 13 amino acids. Germline V gives CDR1 SGHNT, CDR2 YYREEE (reference sequence). Trimming removed 2 bases from V and 4 bases from J, with 9 bases in between. The CDR3 bases are TGTGCCAGCAGCTTAGGGGCCGTAGAGACCCAGTACTTC. It is translated as CASSLGAVETQYF.

The chain uses TRBV27 and TRBJ1-3; D is perhaps TRBD1 (6 bases). The CDR3 length is 14 residues. CDR1 and CDR2 from the germline V gene are MNHEY and SMNVEV (reference sequence). Trimming removed 8 bases from V and 0 bases from J, with 11 bases in between. The CDR3 region is CASRGQSSGNTIYF. Written as DNA, the CDR3 is TGTGCCAGCCGCGGACAGAGCTCTGGAAACACCATATATTTT.

The chain combines TRBV5-6 with TRBJ2-1; D call uncertain. Trimming took off 3 bases at V and 7 bases at J, with 23 bases between the two ends. The CDR3 totals 17 residues. From germline, CDR1 is SGHDT and CDR2 YYEEEE. CDR3 DNA: TGTGCCAGCAGCTCTCTTGCGTCCACTCAAAGCCGTAATGAGCAGTTCTTC. Translated: CASSSLASTQSRNEQFF.

The J gene is TRBJ2-2, the V gene TRBV28, with D possibly TRBD2 on 5 matching bases. Germline CDR1 is MDHEN and CDR2 is SYDVKM. V was pared by 7 bases and J by 1 base, with 10 bases between. The CDR3 is 14 amino acids. The CDR3 DNA reads as TGTGCCAGCAATTTCGGGGAGAACACCGGGGAGCTGTTTTTT. It translates to CASNFGENTGELFF.

J is TRBJ1-5 and V is TRBV30; D is undetermined. The germline V gene encodes CDR1 GTSNPN and CDR2 SVGIG (reference sequence). Trimming stripped 3 bases from V and 3 bases from J, with 9 bases between. The CDR3 extends over 13 amino acids. CDR3 bases: TGTGCCTGGAGCGGACTAGTCAATCAGCCCCAGCATTTT. This sequence encodes CAWSGLVNQPQHF.

As to this clone: At the DNA level, this CDR3 is encoded by other sequences in the same sample as well. The chain recombines TRBV5-1 with TRBJ2-7; the D gene is possibly TRBD1 (6 bases). The CDR3 runs to 13 residues. Germline V gene data show CDR1 as SGHRS and CDR2 as YFSETQ. Between the trimmed V and J ends, which lost 3 bases and 4 bases, there was a span of 11 bases. The CDR3 coding sequence is TGCGCCAGCAGCTCCACACAGGGTTACGAGCAGTACTTC. The encoded protein is CASSSTQGYEQYF.

The chain links TRBV6-1 to TRBJ2-5; D perhaps matches TRBD2 (6 bases). Germline V gene sequence: CDR1 MNHNS, CDR2 SASEGT. This CDR3 is 13 amino acids long. V lost 8 bases to trimming and J lost 1 base, with 11 bases between them. Here the CDR3 reads CASLGLFQETQYF. CDR3 DNA sequence: TGTGCCAGCCTCGGACTATTCCAAGAGACCCAGTACTTC.